The entry that follows covers one TCR beta chain sequence. Its specificity is not known. This sample was taken from a study of Ad26.COV2.S vaccination and SARS-CoV-2 variants. Study as a whole: Participants got Ad26.COV2.S intramuscularly, once or twice 56 days apart. General study findings and limits: Participants given vaccine showed non-spike TCR breadth similar to that of placebo recipients.

This CDR3 is built from 12 residues. The germline V gene has CDR1 ENHRY and CDR2 SYGVKD. Trimming at V came to 4 bases and at J to 7 bases, leaving 2 bases not matched to a gene. Generated by immunoSEQ multiplex PCR, the TCRdb table keeps only in-frame clones and is missing some. The profile shows more than 300,000 clones, around 88% of them singletons. Treatment described: over 15 received Ad26.COV2.S at low or high dose, single or two shots; about 5 received placebo; per-sample allocation not given. Samples analyzed were those drawn on day 63 after the first vaccine or placebo injection. It was Wuhan-strain SARS-CoV-2 spike that the Ad26 vaccine vector expressed.

The material was peripheral blood, obtained in a trial of Ad26.COV2.S vaccine versus placebo. The J gene is TRBJ1-2, the V gene TRBV10-3; 8 nucleotides align to TRBD1. This TCR was sampled from a person between 18 and 65 years old who received the Ad26.COV2.S COVID-19 vaccine or a placebo. CDR3 coding DNA: TGTGCCATCAGTGGGACAGGGAGTGGCTACACCTTC. Encoded protein: CAISGTGSGYTF.